Listed below are T cell receptor beta chains from one sample, sequenced in a study of CD8+ T cells in alopecia areata. The table came from immunoSEQ multiplex PCR; TCRdb's copy has only in-frame clones and leaves some out. The table records about 150,000 clones, 45% to 60% of them present only once. What was sequenced was CD4+ T cells sorted from blood. These receptors came from a human donor with alopecia areata. Each CDR3 is given with its conserved first and last residue. A D gene is named only where the DNA matches it firmly. The listing skips clone size in some rows; elsewhere it reads once, few, many or a size class.

v_call: TRBV29-1; j_call: TRBJ2-1; cdr3_length: 13; clone_size: .; d_call: TRBD2; cdr3_nt: TGCAGCGTTGTCGGGAGGGCCTACAATGAGCAGTTCTTC; cdr3_aa: CSVVGRAYNEQFF
v_call: TRBV9; j_call: TRBJ2-6; cdr3_length: 18; clone_size: few; d_call: .; cdr3_nt: TGTGCCAGCAGCGCCGTGGGCATTATCAGCTCTGGGGCCAACGTCCTGACTTTC; cdr3_aa: CASSAVGIISSGANVLTF
v_call: TRBV9; j_call: TRBJ2-5; cdr3_length: 12; clone_size: .; d_call: .; cdr3_nt: TGTGCCAGCAGCGTAAACGAAGAGACCCAGTACTTC; cdr3_aa: CASSVNEETQYF
v_call: TRBV6-5; j_call: TRBJ1-2; cdr3_length: 15; clone_size: .; d_call: TRBD1; cdr3_nt: TGTGCCAGCAGGGACAGGCGCGCCTTCACTAATGGCTACACCTTC; cdr3_aa: CASRDRRAFTNGYTF
v_call: TRBV18; j_call: TRBJ2-5; cdr3_length: 13; clone_size: .; d_call: .; cdr3_nt: TGTGCCAGCTCACCTTCGCCTAAAGAGACCCAGTACTTC; cdr3_aa: CASSPSPKETQYF
v_call: TRBV6-5; j_call: TRBJ1-1; cdr3_length: 14; clone_size: .; d_call: .; cdr3_nt: TGTGCCAGCAGTATAAGAGACCGGGGCACTGAAGCTCTCTTT; cdr3_aa: CASSIRDRGTEALF
v_call: TRBV5-1; j_call: TRBJ2-1; cdr3_length: 13; clone_size: .; d_call: .; cdr3_nt: TGCGCCAGCAGCTTGGCGCCTCACAATGAGCAGTTCTTC; cdr3_aa: CASSLAPHNEQFF
v_call: TRBV2; j_call: TRBJ2-1; cdr3_length: 13; clone_size: .; d_call: .; cdr3_nt: TGTGCCAGCAGTGTACAGGGCTACAATGAGCAGTTCTTC; cdr3_aa: CASSVQGYNEQFF
v_call: TRBV2; j_call: TRBJ1-1; cdr3_length: 15; clone_size: .; d_call: .; cdr3_nt: TGTGCCAGCAGGAGATTGTCAGGTTGGAGCACTGAAGCTTTCTTT; cdr3_aa: CASRRLSGWSTEAFF
v_call: TRBV15; j_call: TRBJ2-1; cdr3_length: 13; clone_size: .; d_call: TRBD2; cdr3_nt: TGTGCCACCAGACTAGCGGGAGGCAATGAGCAGTTCTTC; cdr3_aa: CATRLAGGNEQFF
v_call: TRBV5-1; j_call: TRBJ2-7; cdr3_length: 12; clone_size: .; d_call: .; cdr3_nt: TGCGCCAGCAGCCCGACAGGATACGAGCAGTACTTC; cdr3_aa: CASSPTGYEQYF
v_call: TRBV6-5; j_call: TRBJ2-1; cdr3_length: 14; clone_size: .; d_call: TRBD2; cdr3_nt: TGTGCCAGCAGTCTTGGCGGGAGGTACAATGAGCAGTTCTTC; cdr3_aa: CASSLGGRYNEQFF
v_call: TRBV6-5; j_call: TRBJ2-3; cdr3_length: 13; clone_size: .; d_call: .; cdr3_nt: TGTGCCAGCAGCCCGGGCTGGGCGGCTACGCAGTATTTT; cdr3_aa: CASSPGWAATQYF
v_call: TRBV28; j_call: TRBJ2-1; cdr3_length: 15; clone_size: few; d_call: TRBD1; cdr3_nt: TGTGCCAGCAGTTTGGGGACAGGGCAACCGAATGAGCAGTTCTTC; cdr3_aa: CASSLGTGQPNEQFF
v_call: TRBV6-5; j_call: TRBJ2-3; cdr3_length: 12; clone_size: many; d_call: .; cdr3_nt: TGTGCCAGCAGAACGGGAGTCGGTACGCAGTATTTT; cdr3_aa: CASRTGVGTQYF
v_call: TRBV2; j_call: TRBJ2-5; cdr3_length: 11; clone_size: .; d_call: .; cdr3_nt: TGTGCCAGCAGTGAATCGGAGACCCAGTACTTC; cdr3_aa: CASSESETQYF
v_call: TRBV6-6; j_call: TRBJ2-7; cdr3_length: 13; clone_size: .; d_call: .; cdr3_nt: TGTGCCAGCAGTCAAGCTAGCGACTACGAGCAGTACTTC; cdr3_aa: CASSQASDYEQYF
v_call: TRBV2; j_call: TRBJ2-1; cdr3_length: 11; clone_size: .; d_call: .; cdr3_nt: TGTGCCAGCAGTGGGGATACTGAGCAGTTCTTC; cdr3_aa: CASSGDTEQFF
v_call: TRBV5-1; j_call: TRBJ2-3; cdr3_length: 13; clone_size: .; d_call: .; cdr3_nt: TGCGCCAGCAGCTTCCTCAGCACAGATACGCAGTATTTT; cdr3_aa: CASSFLSTDTQYF
v_call: TRBV13; j_call: TRBJ2-5; cdr3_length: 12; clone_size: .; d_call: .; cdr3_nt: TGTGCCAGCAGCTTAAGGACCTTCACCCAGTACTTC; cdr3_aa: CASSLRTFTQYF
v_call: TRBV29-1; j_call: TRBJ2-5; cdr3_length: 15; clone_size: few; d_call: .; cdr3_nt: TGCAGCGTTGAGGGGCTACCGCAGAGGAGAGAGACCCAGTACTTC; cdr3_aa: CSVEGLPQRRETQYF
v_call: TRBV7-3; j_call: TRBJ2-3; cdr3_length: 16; clone_size: few; d_call: TRBD2; cdr3_nt: TGTGCCAGCAGCTTAATGCCTAGCGGGCTCGCCGATACGCAGTATTTT; cdr3_aa: CASSLMPSGLADTQYF
v_call: TRBV6-5; j_call: TRBJ2-5; cdr3_length: 13; clone_size: .; d_call: .; cdr3_nt: TGTGCCAGCCTTAAGACGCGTGGAGAGACCCAGTACTTC; cdr3_aa: CASLKTRGETQYF
v_call: TRBV11-3; j_call: TRBJ2-6; cdr3_length: 13; clone_size: .; d_call: .; cdr3_nt: TGTGCCAGCAGCCTGGGACTCTCCAACGTCCTGACTTTC; cdr3_aa: CASSLGLSNVLTF
v_call: TRBV7-3; j_call: TRBJ2-7; cdr3_length: 14; clone_size: .; d_call: .; cdr3_nt: TGTGCCAGCAGCTTAGGGGCGGACACCTACGAGCAGTACTTC; cdr3_aa: CASSLGADTYEQYF
v_call: TRBV6-5; j_call: TRBJ1-2; cdr3_length: 14; clone_size: .; d_call: .; cdr3_nt: TGTGCCAGCAGTACGGGCCAACTAACGGGCGGCTACACCTTC; cdr3_aa: CASSTGQLTGGYTF
v_call: TRBV9; j_call: TRBJ2-5; cdr3_length: 17; clone_size: .; d_call: TRBD1; cdr3_nt: TGTGCCAGCAGCGTAGGTATGGGACAGGGCCTCCAAGAGACCCAGTACTTC; cdr3_aa: CASSVGMGQGLQETQYF
v_call: TRBV6-6; j_call: TRBJ1-1; cdr3_length: 12; clone_size: .; d_call: .; cdr3_nt: TGTGCCAGCAGTTACGTGAACACTGAAGCTTTCTTT; cdr3_aa: CASSYVNTEAFF
v_call: TRBV29-1; j_call: TRBJ2-2; cdr3_length: 13; clone_size: .; d_call: .; cdr3_nt: TGCAGCGTTAGTAGCGGTAACACCGGGGAGCTGTTTTTT; cdr3_aa: CSVSSGNTGELFF
v_call: TRBV5-4; j_call: TRBJ2-5; cdr3_length: 15; clone_size: once; d_call: TRBD2; cdr3_nt: TGTGCCAGCAGCTTGGCCGGCGCGGGAGGTCCGGCCCAGTACTTC; cdr3_aa: CASSLAGAGGPAQYF
v_call: TRBV29-1; j_call: TRBJ2-5; cdr3_length: 14; clone_size: .; d_call: TRBD1; cdr3_nt: TGCAGCGTTGAAGTGCGGACAGGGTTGGGGACCCAGTACTTC; cdr3_aa: CSVEVRTGLGTQYF
v_call: TRBV5-6; j_call: TRBJ2-6; cdr3_length: 19; clone_size: .; d_call: .; cdr3_nt: TGTGCCAGCAGCTTGGCGGTTTCCGGAACCCGACCTGGGGCCAACGTCCTGACTTTC; cdr3_aa: CASSLAVSGTRPGANVLTF
v_call: TRBV5-1; j_call: TRBJ2-7; cdr3_length: 13; clone_size: .; d_call: .; cdr3_nt: TGCGCCAGCAGCAGGATCTGGGAGGCCGAGCAGTACTTC; cdr3_aa: CASSRIWEAEQYF
v_call: TRBV28; j_call: TRBJ2-7; cdr3_length: 14; clone_size: few; d_call: .; cdr3_nt: TGTGCCAGCAGTTTTAGGGACTGGACAAACGAGCAGTACTTC; cdr3_aa: CASSFRDWTNEQYF
v_call: TRBV7-2; j_call: TRBJ2-5; cdr3_length: 14; clone_size: .; d_call: .; cdr3_nt: TGTGCCAGCAGCTTAGCGCACAACCAAGAGACCCAGTACTTC; cdr3_aa: CASSLAHNQETQYF
v_call: TRBV29-1; j_call: TRBJ2-7; cdr3_length: 13; clone_size: .; d_call: .; cdr3_nt: TGCAGCGTTGAAACGGGGAGCTCCTACGAGCAGTACTTC; cdr3_aa: CSVETGSSYEQYF
v_call: TRBV30; j_call: TRBJ2-7; cdr3_length: 14; clone_size: .; d_call: .; cdr3_nt: TGTGCCTGGAGAGGGGGGACTACCCCCTACGAGCAGTACTTC; cdr3_aa: CAWRGGTTPYEQYF
v_call: TRBV27; j_call: TRBJ2-6; cdr3_length: 15; clone_size: .; d_call: .; cdr3_nt: TGTGCCAGCAGTTCCTGGTTCTCTGGGGCCAACGTCCTGACTTTC; cdr3_aa: CASSSWFSGANVLTF
v_call: TRBV6-6; j_call: TRBJ2-5; cdr3_length: 13; clone_size: many; d_call: .; cdr3_nt: TGTGCCAGCAGTTACCAGGGGTCAGAGACCCAGTACTTC; cdr3_aa: CASSYQGSETQYF
v_call: TRBV5-6; j_call: TRBJ1-1; cdr3_length: 11; clone_size: few; d_call: .; cdr3_nt: TGTGCCAGCAGCTTCGCGGGTGAAGCTTTCTTT; cdr3_aa: CASSFAGEAFF
v_call: TRBV29-1; j_call: TRBJ1-1; cdr3_length: 13; clone_size: .; d_call: .; cdr3_nt: TGCAGCGCACGAGACAGTGGGGGGGAAAAAGCTTTCTTT; cdr3_aa: CSARDSGGEKAFF
v_call: TRBV30; j_call: TRBJ2-2; cdr3_length: 16; clone_size: .; d_call: .; cdr3_nt: TGTGCCTGGAGTGTACGCGGGACCACATACACCGGGGAGCTGTTTTTT; cdr3_aa: CAWSVRGTTYTGELFF
v_call: TRBV25-1; j_call: TRBJ2-2; cdr3_length: 14; clone_size: .; d_call: .; cdr3_nt: TGTGCCAGCAGTCAACAGTATAAATCCGGGGAGCTGTTTTTT; cdr3_aa: CASSQQYKSGELFF
v_call: TRBV7-9; j_call: TRBJ2-7; cdr3_length: 13; clone_size: few; d_call: .; cdr3_nt: TGTGCCAGCAGCTCGACAGGTCCCTACGAGCAGTACTTC; cdr3_aa: CASSSTGPYEQYF
v_call: TRBV4-2; j_call: TRBJ1-1; cdr3_length: 15; clone_size: .; d_call: .; cdr3_nt: TGTGCCAGCAGCCAAGATCCTCGCCCTAGCGCTGAAGCTTTCTTT; cdr3_aa: CASSQDPRPSAEAFF
v_call: TRBV6-1; j_call: TRBJ1-2; cdr3_length: 15; clone_size: .; d_call: .; cdr3_nt: TGTGCCAGCAGCACCCCATCCTCGGGAGAAGGAGGCTACACCTTC; cdr3_aa: CASSTPSSGEGGYTF
v_call: TRBV4-1; j_call: TRBJ2-1; cdr3_length: 18; clone_size: .; d_call: TRBD2; cdr3_nt: TGCGCCAGCAGCCAAGAGGGGATGGGCGGGAGTCCCTACAATGAGCAGTTCTTC; cdr3_aa: CASSQEGMGGSPYNEQFF
v_call: TRBV5-7; j_call: TRBJ2-5; cdr3_length: 13; clone_size: .; d_call: .; cdr3_nt: TGTGCCAGCAGCTTGGGGGCAGGAGAGACCCAGTACTTC; cdr3_aa: CASSLGAGETQYF
v_call: TRBV2; j_call: TRBJ1-1; cdr3_length: 13; clone_size: .; d_call: .; cdr3_nt: TGTGCCAGCATCATCAGGTCGGGCACTGAAGCTTTCTTT; cdr3_aa: CASIIRSGTEAFF
v_call: TRBV20-1; j_call: TRBJ2-3; cdr3_length: 11; clone_size: few; d_call: .; cdr3_nt: TGCAGTGCGCCTCGTACAGATACGCAGTATTTT; cdr3_aa: CSAPRTDTQYF
v_call: TRBV28; j_call: TRBJ2-1; cdr3_length: 17; clone_size: .; d_call: TRBD2; cdr3_nt: TGTGCCAGCAGTCTTTATAGCGGGAGGAGCTCCTACAATGAGCAGTTCTTC; cdr3_aa: CASSLYSGRSSYNEQFF
v_call: TRBV28; j_call: TRBJ2-1; cdr3_length: 14; clone_size: .; d_call: TRBD2; cdr3_nt: TGTGCCAGCATTGCGGGAGGGCCTAGAAATGAGCAGTTCTTC; cdr3_aa: CASIAGGPRNEQFF
v_call: TRBV6-1; j_call: TRBJ1-2; cdr3_length: 13; clone_size: .; d_call: .; cdr3_nt: TGTGCCAGCAGTGACAGGATTGTTCGCGGCTACACCTTC; cdr3_aa: CASSDRIVRGYTF
v_call: TRBV7-8; j_call: TRBJ1-1; cdr3_length: 13; clone_size: .; d_call: .; cdr3_nt: TGTGCCAGCAGCTTAACGGAGAGCACTGAAGCTTTCTTT; cdr3_aa: CASSLTESTEAFF